This T cell receptor beta chain was captured by sequencing in a study of shared clonotypes between healthy human individuals. Study observations and caveats: Naive CD4 clonotypes were shared across a handful of donors at roughly 5.3%.

Germline V gene lookup returns CDR1 LNHDA and CDR2 SQIVND (reference sequence). There are 13 residues in the CDR3. The V end lost 6 bases, the J end lost 5 bases, and 13 bases lay between the germline ends. Evenly divided among several immunoSEQ plates was the genomic DNA of each subset. Profiling relied on immunoSEQ multiplex PCR, and the TCRdb table lists in-frame clones only, not all of them. The repertoire has about 640,000 clones, about two thirds of them found once; the top ten carry about 2%. Donors included only healthy HIV-negative adults lacking recent acute infections or vaccinations. Regarding this clone: What it binds is not known.

Specimen: memory CD4+ T cells sorted from blood. Subset given: CD45RA-negative fraction. This TCR was recovered from a woman younger than 45 in good health. The chain uses TRBV19 and TRBJ2-5; no firm D call. CDR3 in DNA: TGTGCCAGTAGCCGCCAGGCTGACGAGACCCAGTACTTC. Amino acids: CASSRQADETQYF.